The clone carrying this T cell receptor beta chain was observed a few times. Germline V CDR1 and CDR2: MNHNY, SVGAGI (reference sequence). The trim removed 7 bases at V and 2 bases at J, leaving 5 bases unmatched. The CDR3 runs 13 residues. This entry is derived from a study of beta chain features in type 1 diabetes. Expressed TCRB transcripts were sequenced after all isolated RNA was converted to cDNA. Assay used: immunoSEQ multiplex PCR; TCRdb lists only in-frame clones, some missing. The data contain hundreds of thousands of clones, 15% to 19% of them singletons. Sorting of CD4+ naive, central memory, regulatory and stem cell-like memory cells was performed via CD45RO/CCR7/CD25/CD127/CD95/CD27.

The V call is TRBV6-6, the J call TRBJ2-7; 7 bases are a match to TRBD1. The receptor was derived from a man aged 18 to 35 in good health. The sequenced material came from naive CD4+ T cells from blood. In DNA, the CDR3 is TGTGCCAGCACTTCCGGGACAGCCTACGAGCAGTACTTC. Its translation is CASTSGTAYEQYF.